Following are 5 T cell receptor beta chains from one sample sequenced in a study of radiation and T cells in renal cell carcinoma. The protocol was immunoSEQ multiplex PCR, while the TCRdb copy is restricted to in-frame clones and leaves out a portion. The sample shows approximately 9,800 clones, over 60% of them seen only once. Treatment reported: treatment-naive control, cytoreductive nephrectomy. Material: tumor tissue, obtained from a patient whose treatment was nephrectomy without radiotherapy. These receptors originate from a man in his 60s with renal cell carcinoma.

The chain combines TRBV11-1 with TRBJ2-1; TRBD2 aligns across 15 bases. The CDR3 spans 15 residues. Germline V gene sequence: CDR1 SGHAT, CDR2 FQDESV (reference sequence). V gave up 5 bases and J gave up 9 bases; unmatched junction bases: 5. CDR3 sequence: CASSGEGLAGGEQFF. In DNA form, the CDR3 reads TGTGCCAGCAGCGGAGAGGGACTAGCGGGGGGTGAGCAGTTCTTC.

This clone was counted only a few times. J is TRBJ2-1 and V is TRBV6-5; D is possibly TRBD2 (6 bases). Trimming stripped 4 bases from V and 13 bases from J, with 11 bases between. The CDR3 is 11 amino acids. CDR1 and CDR2 from the germline V gene are MNHEY and SVGAGI. The DNA of the CDR3 is TGTGCCAGCAGTTCCGGGACTTCCCAGTTCTTC. As protein: CASSSGTSQFF.

The gene calls are TRBV5-1 and TRBJ1-2, with 7 bases that match TRBD1. The junction had 2 bases not matched to a gene; V was cut back by 0 bases and J by 0 bases. This CDR3 has 15 residues. Germline CDR1 SGHRS, CDR2 YFSETQ. The CDR3 sequence is CASSLGDRTNYGYTF. Written as DNA, the CDR3 is TGCGCCAGCAGCTTGGGGGACAGAACTAACTATGGCTACACCTTC.

This chain uses TRBV5-8 with TRBJ2-3; 11 nucleotides match TRBD2. The germline gives CDR1 SGHTS, CDR2 YDEGEE. The CDR3 has 16 amino acids. The V segment lost 4 bases and the J segment 9 bases; nucleotides outside the gene matches: 13. CDR3 protein: CASSPTPTSGAGTQYF. The DNA for the CDR3 is TGTGCCAGCAGCCCCACGCCGACTAGCGGGGCGGGGACGCAGTATTTT. The full variable domain, in which reference TRBV5-8 and TRBJ2-3 provide the parts outside the CDR3, is EAGVTQSPTHLIKTRGQQATLRCSPISGHTSVYWYQQALGLGLQFLLWYDEGEERNRGNFPPRFSGRQFPNYSSELNVNALELEDSALYLCASSPTPTSGAGTQYFGPGTRLTVL.

This sequence joins TRBV7-3 and TRBJ1-3, with D possibly matching TRBD1 (5 bases). Deletions cut 2 bases from V and 4 bases from J, with 18 bases between. The germline CDR1 and CDR2 sequences are SGHTA and FQGTGA. The CDR3 length is 17 residues. The CDR3 bases are TGTGCCAGCAGCTTAGGGCCTCAGGGATCGACGGGAAACACCATATATTTT. Residues: CASSLGPQGSTGNTIYF.